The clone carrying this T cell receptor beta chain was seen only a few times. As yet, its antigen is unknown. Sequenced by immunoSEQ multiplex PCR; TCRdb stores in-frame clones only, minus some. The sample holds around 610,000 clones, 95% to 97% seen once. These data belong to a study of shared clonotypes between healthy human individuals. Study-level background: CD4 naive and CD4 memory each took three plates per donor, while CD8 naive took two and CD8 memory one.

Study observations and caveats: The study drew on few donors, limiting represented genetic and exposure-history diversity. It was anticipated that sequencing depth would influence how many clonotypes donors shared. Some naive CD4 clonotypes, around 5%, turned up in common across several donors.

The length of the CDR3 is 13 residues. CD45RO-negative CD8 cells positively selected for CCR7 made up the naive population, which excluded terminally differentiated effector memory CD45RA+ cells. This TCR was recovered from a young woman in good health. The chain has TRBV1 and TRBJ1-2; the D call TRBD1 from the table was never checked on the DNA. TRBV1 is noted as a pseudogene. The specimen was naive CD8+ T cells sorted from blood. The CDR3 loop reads CTSSQDSGYGYTF. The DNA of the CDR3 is TGCACCAGCAGCCAAGATTCAGGATATGGCTACACCTTC.